Presented here are 7 T cell receptor beta chains from one specimen sequenced in a study of Ad26.COV2.S vaccination and SARS-CoV-2 variants. Documented treatment: around 19 received Ad26.COV2.S at low or high dose, single or two shots; about 5 received placebo; per-sample allocation not given. Sampling occurred on day 63 after the first vaccine or placebo injection. Method: immunoSEQ multiplex PCR; TCRdb's copy keeps in-frame clones and lacks some. The sample includes more than 400,000 clones, 90% of them seen just once. The specimen was peripheral blood, collected in a trial of Ad26.COV2.S vaccine versus placebo. Receptor source: a person aged 18-60 years who received the Ad26.COV2.S COVID-19 vaccine or a placebo.

The V gene is TRBV5-6, the J gene TRBJ2-7; perhaps TRBD1 as D (5 bases). Germline loops: CDR1 SGHDT, CDR2 YYEEEE. CDR3 length: 14 amino acids. Between the trimmed V and J ends, which lost 1 base and 3 bases, there was a span of 11 bases. The CDR3 sequence is CASSLRQGIYEQYF. In DNA form, the CDR3 reads TGTGCCAGCAGCTTGAGGCAGGGCATCTACGAGCAGTACTTC.

DNA for the CDR3: TGTGCCAGCAGCCAAGGTCTAGCGGGGCTTACAGATACGCAGTATTTT. Its protein is CASSQGLAGLTDTQYF. This chain uses TRBV3-1 (or the pseudogene TRBV3-2) with TRBJ2-3; 9 positions agree with TRBD2. V was pared by 1 base and J by 3 bases, with 5 bases of the junction left unmatched. Per germline, CDR1 LGHDT and CDR2 YNNKEL (reference sequence). This CDR3 region has 16 residues.

This chain connects TRBV2 to TRBJ1-4; 9 bases fit TRBD1. The CDR3 has 14 amino acids. V lost 6 bases, J lost 4 bases, and 3 bases stayed unmatched. Germline loops: CDR1 SNHLY, CDR2 FYNNEI. The DNA for the CDR3 is TGTGCCAGCAGGCCGGGACAGGGTAATGAAAAACTGTTTTTT. This translates into CASRPGQGNEKLFF.

This rearrangement joins TRBV9 to TRBJ1-4, with a tentative D call TRBD1 (6 bases). Trimming removed 0 bases from V and 8 bases from J, with 14 bases in between. The CDR3 is 15 residues long. Germline values: CDR1 SGDLS, CDR2 YYNGEE. This chain's CDR3 is CASSVGTGSNEKLFF. For the CDR3, the DNA is TGTGCCAGCAGCGTAGGAACAGGGAGTAACGAAAAACTGTTTTTT. The complete variable domain, with remaining parts taken from reference TRBV9 and TRBJ1-4, reads DSGVTQTPKHLITATGQRVTLRCSPRSGDLSVYWYQQSLDQGLQFLIQYYNGEERAKGNILERFSAQQFPDLHSELNLSSLELGDSALYFCASSVGTGSNEKLFFGSGTQLSVL.

The chain employs TRBV7-8 and TRBJ2-1, with D tentatively TRBD2 (5 bases). This CDR3 comprises 12 residues. Germline lookup yields CDR1 SGHVS and CDR2 FQNEAQ. V gave up 3 bases and J gave up 15 bases, with 15 bases separating them. DNA for the CDR3: TGTGCCAGCAGCTTTGACGAGTCTAGCCGGTTCTTC. Encoded protein: CASSFDESSRFF.

CDR3 protein: CASSQDFAAADTQYF. CDR3 coding DNA: TGCGCCAGCAGCCAAGATTTCGCGGCAGCAGATACGCAGTATTTT. The rearrangement joins TRBV4-1 to TRBJ2-3; D is undetermined. CDR3 length equals 15 residues. Trimming cost V 0 bases and J 4 bases, with 11 bases left between them. Germline-derived CDR1 and CDR2 are MGHRA and YSYEKL.

V and J are TRBV10-3 and TRBJ2-3; the match to TRBD1 covers 9 bases. The length of the CDR3 is 16 residues. J gave up 5 bases and V 4 bases, and 10 bases lay outside the gene matches. Germline assignment: CDR1 ENHRY and CDR2 SYGVKD. CDR3 loop: CAISGDRAVMGDTQYF. CDR3 bases: TGTGCCATCAGTGGGGACAGGGCGGTTATGGGAGATACGCAGTATTTT.